This T cell receptor (beta chain) originates from a study of T cells in Graves' hyperthyroidism and ophthalmopathy. About the study: Peripheral blood was drawn at first diagnosis, prior to all treatment. Study results and limitations: From stable hyperthyroidism, ophthalmopathy was set apart by a 13 V-J model.

Amplification targeted TCR beta CDR3 regions from RNA transcripts. In the first-round RT-PCR of the TCR CDR3, the HTBI primer set was used. TCRdb redid the calling of the multiplex PCR reads with MiXCR, one entry per CDR3 protein. Counted here are fewer than 900,000 distinct CDR3 sequences, approximately 19% occurring once; the ten biggest clones make up 15% to 20%. This clonotype was picked up many times. Its matching antigen is unknown. Sequenced: blood. The receptor was isolated from a woman aged 45 to 65 with Graves' hyperthyroidism that later progressed to Graves' ophthalmopathy.

Here the CDR3 DNA reads TGTGCCAGCAGCCTATTTCGTGGGACTGAAGCTTTCTTT. This sequence encodes CASSLFRGTEAFF. The V gene is TRBV3-1, the J gene TRBJ1-1, with unresolved D. V lost 4 bases to trimming and J lost 5 bases, with 11 bases between them. The germline gives CDR1 LGHDT, CDR2 YNNKEL (reference sequence). The CDR3 has 13 amino acids.